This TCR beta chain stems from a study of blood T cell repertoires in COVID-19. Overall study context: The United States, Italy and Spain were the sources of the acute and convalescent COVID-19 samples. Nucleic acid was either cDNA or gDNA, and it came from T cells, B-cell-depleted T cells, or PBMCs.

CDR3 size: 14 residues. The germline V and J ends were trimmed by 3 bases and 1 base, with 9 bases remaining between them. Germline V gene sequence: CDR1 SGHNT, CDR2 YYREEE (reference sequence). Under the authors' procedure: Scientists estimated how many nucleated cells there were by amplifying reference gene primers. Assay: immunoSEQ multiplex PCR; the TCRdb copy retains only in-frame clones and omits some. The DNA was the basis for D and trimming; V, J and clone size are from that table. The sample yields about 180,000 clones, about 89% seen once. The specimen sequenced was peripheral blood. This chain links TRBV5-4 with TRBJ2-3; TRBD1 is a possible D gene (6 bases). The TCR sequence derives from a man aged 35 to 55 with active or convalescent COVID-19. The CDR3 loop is CASSSRGRTDTQYF. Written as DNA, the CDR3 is TGTGCCAGCAGCTCCAGGGGCCGCACAGATACGCAGTATTTT.